The source of this T cell receptor (beta chain) is a study of T cell repertoires in cytomegalovirus infection. Background on the study: Signatures in public TCR beta sequences pointed to both CMV infection and matching HLA type. Study outcomes and limitations: Carriage of CMV together with the relevant HLA was identifiable through cumulative public TCR beta family frequency. The ex vivo response showed dominance by HLA-C-restricted CMV-specific TCR beta clonotypes.

Only one count was recorded for this clonotype. Its specificity is unknown. CDR1 and CDR2 from the germline V gene are SGHVS and FNYEAQ. Trimming stripped 5 bases from V and 0 bases from J, with 11 bases between. This CDR3 contains 14 residues. TCRdb reprocessed the reads via MiXCR and lists one record per CDR3 protein. The data contain around 740,000 distinct CDR3 sequences, less than 40% of them singletons. The sequenced sample consisted of PBMCs. The receptor was isolated from a human donor in good health (CMV status not recorded). Some clones in this sample may be carry-over from other donors' samples. The V gene is TRBV7-6, the J gene TRBJ2-7, with a weak D call TRBD1 (6 bases). DNA of the CDR3: TGTGCCAGCAGCAGAGGACAGATCTCCTACGAGCAGTACTTC. Its translation: CASSRGQISYEQYF.